This T cell receptor beta chain was recovered during a study of cytomegalovirus exposure and HLA in healthy donors. A word on this clone: Its antigen is undetermined.

Using immunoSEQ multiplex PCR, the repertoire was profiled, and TCRdb retains in-frame clones only, with some absent. The sample includes tens of thousands of clones, 80% to 95% of them seen just once. In germline, CDR1 is GTSNPN, CDR2 SVGIG (reference sequence). This CDR3 contains 15 residues. V gave up 2 bases and J gave up 2 bases; unmatched junction bases: 3. The study's findings and limits: According to a subsequent analysis, TCR clusters identified in the first cohort showed a tendency to co-occur across the roughly 130 validation repertoires. A list of approximately 160 TCR beta chains associated with cytomegalovirus was given.

The chain couples TRBV30 to TRBJ2-1; TRBD2 agrees at 10 bases. Source material: PBMCs. The receptor was isolated from a woman aged 25 to 39 in good health and CMV-seronegative. CDR3 sequence reads: CAWSFSGGAYNEQFF. For the CDR3, the DNA is TGTGCCTGGAGTTTCAGCGGGGGGGCCTACAATGAGCAGTTCTTC.